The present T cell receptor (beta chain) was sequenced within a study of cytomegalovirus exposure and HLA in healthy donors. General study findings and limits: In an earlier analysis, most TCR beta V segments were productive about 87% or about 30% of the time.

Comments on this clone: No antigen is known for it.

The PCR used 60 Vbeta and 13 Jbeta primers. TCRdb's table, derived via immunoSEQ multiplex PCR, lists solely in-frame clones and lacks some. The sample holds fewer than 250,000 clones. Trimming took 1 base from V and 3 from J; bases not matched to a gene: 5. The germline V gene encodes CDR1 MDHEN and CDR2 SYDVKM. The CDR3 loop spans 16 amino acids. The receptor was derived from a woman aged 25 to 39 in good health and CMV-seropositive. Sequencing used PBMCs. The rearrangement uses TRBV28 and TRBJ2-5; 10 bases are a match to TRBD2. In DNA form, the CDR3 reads TGTGCCAGCAGTTTATTGCCTAGCGGGAGTGAAGAGACCCAGTACTTC. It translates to CASSLLPSGSEETQYF. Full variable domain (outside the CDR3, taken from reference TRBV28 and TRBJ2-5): DVKVTQSSRYLVKRTGEKVFLECVQDMDHENMFWYRQDPGLGLRLIYFSYDVKMKEKGDIPEGYSVSREKKERFSLILESASTNQTSMYLCASSLLPSGSEETQYFGPGTRLLVL.